The clone carrying this T cell receptor beta chain was seen a few times. Participant ages covered roughly 18 to 89 years across 24 US areas. Researchers sorted participants into cohorts using their self-reported clinical history. This CDR3 has 14 amino acids. With 6 bases removed from V and 0 bases from J, the gap between germline ends came to 11 bases. Germline CDR1 reads LNHDA; CDR2 reads SQIVND (reference sequence). The record originates from a study of blood T cell repertoires in COVID-19. Here immunoSEQ multiplex PCR was the method, and the copy in TCRdb shows in-frame clones only, minus some. The sample consists of some 190,000 clones, nearly 80% of them appearing once.

V and J are TRBV19 and TRBJ1-1; D gene ambiguous. Input material: PBMCs or T cells enriched from blood (not recorded which). This clonotype was sampled from a man in his sixties who had been exposed to COVID-19. Here the CDR3 reads CASRSRGLNTEAFF. DNA for the CDR3: TGTGCCAGTAGATCCCGGGGTCTGAACACTGAAGCTTTCTTT.